This is a list of T cell receptor beta chains from one sample in a study of shared clonotypes between healthy human individuals. The data were produced by immunoSEQ multiplex PCR, yet TCRdb's version contains in-frame clones alone and is incomplete. Here the sample spans around 2.1 million clones, 85% to 95% being singletons. Input material: naive CD8+ T cells from PBMCs. These receptors all come from a young man in good health. Some clones in this sample may be carry-over from other donors' samples. Each CDR3 is given with its conserved first and last residue. The D gene is left open where the match is weak. Clone size is given for some rows only: seen once, a few or many times, or a class if the clone is expanded.

>-|once|TRBJ2-1|TRBV19
TGTGCCAGTAGTATAGCCCCAGGGGCCTACAATGAGCAGTTCTTC
CASSIAPGAYNEQFF
>-|once|TRBJ1-2|TRBV28
TGTGCCAGCAGCTTTGGACAGCTAAATTATGGCTACACCTTC
CASSFGQLNYGYTF
>-|-|TRBJ2-7|TRBV25-1
TGTGCCAGCAGCCAGGGCACCTACGAGCAGTACTTC
CASSQGTYEQYF
>TRBD1|-|TRBJ2-5|TRBV6-5
TGTGCCAGCAGTTACGCAGGGGGTGGCCAAGAGACCCAGTACTTC
CASSYAGGGQETQYF
>TRBD2|once|TRBJ2-1|TRBV11-2
TGTGCCAGCAGCTTGGCCGGGACTAGCTTCTACAATGAGCAGTTCTTC
CASSLAGTSFYNEQFF
>-|-|TRBJ2-4|TRBV18
TGTGCCAGCTCACCACCGCTCGAAAACATTCAGTACTTC
CASSPPLENIQYF
>-|-|TRBJ2-7|TRBV7-9
TGTGCCAGCAGCTTCGGGACGATCTCCTACGAGCAGTACTTC
CASSFGTISYEQYF
>TRBD2|-|TRBJ2-7|TRBV12-5
TGTGCTAGTGCCCTTAGCGGGGGGACCGAGCAGTACTTC
CASALSGGTEQYF
>-|-|TRBJ1-2|TRBV28
TGTGCCAGCACCATCGAATCAGGGGCGATGAACTATGGCTACACCTTC
CASTIESGAMNYGYTF
>TRBD1|-|TRBJ1-3|TRBV10-3
TGTGCCAGCGGACAGGGGGCGGGAGGAAACACCATATATTTT
CASGQGAGGNTIYF
>TRBD1|-|TRBJ2-7|TRBV7-2
TGTGCCAGCAGCTCACGGACAGGGAGCTACGAGCAGTACTTC
CASSSRTGSYEQYF
>-|-|TRBJ2-1|TRBV7-6
TGTGCCAGCAGCCTTATGTTCCCGGACTCGACTTACAATGAGCAGTTCTTC
CASSLMFPDSTYNEQFF
>-|once|TRBJ2-6|TRBV4-3
TGCGCCAGCAGCCAAGATTCGTTTAGTAGGGCCAACGTCCTGACTTTC
CASSQDSFSRANVLTF
>TRBD1|-|TRBJ2-1|TRBV7-9
TGTGCCAGCAGCCTCTCAGGGGGCGATGAGCAGTTCTTC
CASSLSGGDEQFF
>-|once|TRBJ2-7|TRBV5-6
TGTGCCAGCAGCTATATAGCGGACGAGCAGTACTTC
CASSYIADEQYF
>-|-|TRBJ2-1|TRBV9
TGTGCCAGCAGCGGGTTGGTTGATGAGCAGTTCTTC
CASSGLVDEQFF
>-|-|TRBJ1-4|TRBV15
TGTGCCACCAGCAGAGAAGGATGGAAGGGACGGCAGAATGAAAAACTGTTTTTT
CATSREGWKGRQNEKLFF
>TRBD1|-|TRBJ2-7|TRBV11-1
TGTGCCAGCAGCCCGTCACAGGGGGCCTACGAGCAGTACTTC
CASSPSQGAYEQYF
>-|-|TRBJ2-5|TRBV11-2
TGTGCCAGCAGCTTAGGAGATAACGGGCAGTACTTC
CASSLGDNGQYF
>-|-|TRBJ2-7|TRBV27
TGTGCCAGCAGTTTAGCCACTGGGACGGCCAACTACGAGCAGTACTTC
CASSLATGTANYEQYF
>-|-|TRBJ1-4|TRBV11-2
TGTGCCAGCAGCCCCGGCGCCTATGCAACTAATGAAAAACTGTTTTTT
CASSPGAYATNEKLFF
>-|-|TRBJ2-7|TRBV10-2
TGCGCCAGCAGTGAGTCGCTGAGCGCCTACGAGCAGTACTTC
CASSESLSAYEQYF
>-|-|TRBJ2-7|TRBV4-1
TGCGCCAGCAGCCAAGGTCTTTCCTACGAGCAGTACTTC
CASSQGLSYEQYF
>-|-|TRBJ1-5|TRBV19
TGTGCCAGTAGTATAGACGAGAATCAGCCCCAGCATTTT
CASSIDENQPQHF
>-|-|TRBJ2-5|TRBV11-2
TGTGCCAGCAGGGGTCAAAAGAACGGGGAATGGGAGACCCAGTACTTC
CASRGQKNGEWETQYF
>-|-|TRBJ2-6|TRBV27
TGTGCCAGCAGTTTGGGATCCAAGGTCTCTGGGGCCAACGTCCTGACTTTC
CASSLGSKVSGANVLTF
>-|-|TRBJ2-1|TRBV7-9
TGTGCCAGCAGCTCCCCAGTTGGGGCTACGGTAAACAATGAGCAGTTCTTC
CASSSPVGATVNNEQFF
>-|-|TRBJ2-3|TRBV27
TGTGCCAGCAGTTTATCTCGCCGGGGATCCACAGATACGCAGTATTTT
CASSLSRRGSTDTQYF
>TRBD2|-|TRBJ2-2|TRBV6-4
TGTGCCAGCAGTGACTCTCCGGGAGGGCCTTCCGGGGAGCTGTTTTTT
CASSDSPGGPSGELFF
>TRBD1|few|TRBJ2-7|TRBV2
TGTGCCAGTGCATGGGACAGGGGTTCCTACGAGCAGTACTTC
CASAWDRGSYEQYF
>-|once|TRBJ2-5|TRBV11-2
TGTGCCAGCAGCTCCGAAGGCGGTAGGGGGGGTGAGACCCAGTACTTC
CASSSEGGRGGETQYF
>TRBD1|-|TRBJ1-1|TRBV6-5
TGTGCCAGCACCTCCGGGACAGGCGTTGAAGCTTTCTTT
CASTSGTGVEAFF
>-|-|TRBJ2-5|TRBV5-3
TGTGCCAGAAGCTTGGAACTCGTCCCCGCCGGGGAGACCCAGTACTTC
CARSLELVPAGETQYF
>-|-|TRBJ1-2|TRBV4-1
TGCGCCAGCAGCCGGGCCCGAGGGAACTATGGCTACACCTTC
CASSRARGNYGYTF
>-|-|TRBJ2-5|TRBV5-1
TGCGCCAGCAGCCTCCAGGTTTTTGGACAAGAGACCCAGTACTTC
CASSLQVFGQETQYF
>-|-|TRBJ2-7|TRBV6-5
TGTGCCAGCAGTTCGGACAGCTACGAGCAGTACTTC
CASSSDSYEQYF
>-|few|TRBJ1-1|TRBV9
TGTGCCAGCAGCGTAGAGGGGCACACTGAAGCTTTCTTT
CASSVEGHTEAFF
>-|-|TRBJ2-1|TRBV7-2
TGTGCCAGCAGCTTAGGGTGGGCCGGTTCCTACAATGAGCAGTTCTTC
CASSLGWAGSYNEQFF
>TRBD2|once|TRBJ2-7|TRBV27
TGTGCCAGCAAAGCGAGCGGGAGGGCCTACGAGCAGTACTTC
CASKASGRAYEQYF
>TRBD1|-|TRBJ1-2|TRBV29-1
TGCAGCGCCGCGGGGGGTGGGACAGCGGACCCTTATGGCTACACCTTC
CSAAGGGTADPYGYTF
>TRBD1|once|TRBJ1-4|TRBV7-8
TGTGCCAGCAGCCCCACGGACAGGGATGAAAAACTGTTTTTT
CASSPTDRDEKLFF
>TRBD1|-|TRBJ2-7|TRBV4-3
TGCGCCAGCAGCCAAGGGACAGGAACCTACGAGCAGTACTTC
CASSQGTGTYEQYF
>TRBD2|-|TRBJ2-7|TRBV4-2
TGTGCCAGCAGCCAAGCGGTAGGGACTAGCGGGACCTACGAGCAGTACTTC
CASSQAVGTSGTYEQYF
>-|-|TRBJ2-7|TRBV27
TGTGCCAGCAGTTTAGGGCCCCCTACCTACGAGCAGTACTTC
CASSLGPPTYEQYF
>-|-|TRBJ2-2|TRBV6-1
TGTGCCAGCAGTGACCCCCCGGCCTCGAACACCGGGGAGCTGTTTTTT
CASSDPPASNTGELFF
>-|-|TRBJ2-7|TRBV5-6
TGTGCCAGCAGCTTGGGAGTTCCGGCCTACGAGCAGTACTTC
CASSLGVPAYEQYF
>-|-|TRBJ1-4|TRBV4-1
TGCGCCAGCAGCCACCTTGACAGAAATGAAAAACTGTTTTTT
CASSHLDRNEKLFF
>-|-|TRBJ2-3|TRBV27
TGTGCCAGCAGTTTATCGATGTTCCCAGATACGCAGTATTTT
CASSLSMFPDTQYF
>-|-|TRBJ1-2|TRBV14
TGTGCCTCTAGCGGTACGGCGCCCCTTGGCTATGGCTACACCTTC
CASSGTAPLGYGYTF
>-|-|TRBJ2-7|TRBV30
TGTGCCTGGAGTCATGTAATCGGCGAGCAGTACTTC
CAWSHVIGEQYF
>TRBD1|-|TRBJ2-3|TRBV19
TGTGCCAGTAGTCCCGGACAGGGGGAAGATACGCAGTATTTT
CASSPGQGEDTQYF
>-|-|TRBJ2-2|TRBV6-1
TGTGCCAGCAGTTCTGAATCCGGGGAGCTGTTTTTT
CASSSESGELFF
>-|once|TRBJ2-7|TRBV7-6
TGTGCCAGCAGCCACACCGGGACTGCCCTCAAGTACGAGCAGTACTTC
CASSHTGTALKYEQYF
>TRBD1|-|TRBJ2-7|TRBV28
TGTGCCAGCAGCAACAGGCAGGGGGCGTACGAGCAGTACTTC
CASSNRQGAYEQYF
>TRBD2|-|TRBJ2-7|TRBV11-2
TGTGCCAGCAGCATGGGACTAGCGGGAGGGTACTACGAGCAGTACTTC
CASSMGLAGGYYEQYF